Presented here are 32 T cell receptor beta chains from one specimen sequenced in a study of PD-L1 blockade in urothelial cancer. Clones were sequenced by immunoSEQ multiplex PCR, and TCRdb holds only the in-frame ones, with some missing. The sample has approximately 100,000 clones, approximately 85% seen once. Material: PBMCs, obtained around atezolizumab (anti-PD-L1) treatment. Receptors were obtained from a man in his fifties with urothelial cancer.

This sequence joins TRBV5-4 and TRBJ2-1, with 7 bases fitting TRBD1. V was clipped by 5 bases and J by 7 bases; unmatched bases: 15. The CDR3 is 16 residues long. The germline CDR1 and CDR2 sequences are SGHNT and YYREEE (reference sequence). CDR3 amino acids: CASSRDREGGGNEQFF. CDR3 bases: TGTGCCAGCAGTCGAGACAGGGAAGGCGGTGGTAATGAGCAGTTCTTC.

The chain has TRBV28 and TRBJ1-6; tentative D call: TRBD1 (5 bases). The V and J ends lost 3 bases and 7 bases respectively, with 19 bases between them. The CDR3 is 17 amino acids. Germline assignment: CDR1 MDHEN and CDR2 SYDVKM. CDR3 in amino acids: CASSFAPRRGVNSPLHF. The CDR3 coding sequence is TGTGCCAGCAGTTTTGCCCCCCGGCGGGGGGTGAATTCACCCCTCCACTTT.

This rearrangement joins TRBV7-3 to TRBJ1-1; D gene ambiguous. V was pared by 3 bases and J by 0 bases, with 8 bases between. CDR3 length: 14 amino acids. The germline CDR1 and CDR2 sequences are SGHTA and FQGTGA. This chain's CDR3 is CASSFGRMNTEAFF. CDR3 nucleotides: TGTGCCAGCAGCTTTGGCAGGATGAACACTGAAGCTTTCTTT.

This chain links TRBV7-2 with TRBJ2-7; D may be TRBD2 (7 bases). V lost 2 bases and J lost 7, with 18 bases in between. This CDR3 is 15 amino acids long. Germline assignment: CDR1 SGHTA and CDR2 FQGNSA. This CDR3 is CASSLKGGGPREQYF. DNA of the CDR3: TGTGCCAGCAGCTTAAAGGGGGGAGGGCCTAGGGAGCAGTACTTC.

The rearrangement joins TRBV5-5 to TRBJ2-1; 9 bases are a match to TRBD1. Germline CDR1 SGHKS, CDR2 YYEKEE (reference sequence). Trimming at V came to 6 bases and at J to 6 bases, leaving 10 bases not matched to a gene. This CDR3 is 15 amino acids long. Here the CDR3 DNA reads TGTGCCAGCAACCGGGACAGGGATATTCGCAATGAGCAGTTCTTC. Encoded protein: CASNRDRDIRNEQFF. The complete variable domain, with remaining parts taken from reference TRBV5-5 and TRBJ2-1, reads DAGVTQSPTHLIKTRGQQVTLRCSPISGHKSVSWYQQVLGQGPQFIFQYYEKEERGRGNFPDRFSARQFPNYSSELNVNALLLGDSALYLCASNRDRDIRNEQFFGPGTRLTVL.

The J gene is TRBJ2-7, the V gene TRBV5-5; D gene ambiguous. V was trimmed by 1 base and J by 5 bases, leaving 7 bases between them. Germline V gives CDR1 SGHKS, CDR2 YYEKEE (reference sequence). The CDR3 spans 12 residues. The CDR3 loop reads CASSLLSHEQYF. For the CDR3, the DNA is TGTGCCAGCAGCTTGCTGAGTCACGAGCAGTACTTC.

This clone occurred a few times. This rearrangement joins TRBV5-1 to TRBJ1-2, with unresolved D. This CDR3 spans 13 amino acids. Germline V gives CDR1 SGHRS, CDR2 YFSETQ. Trimming took 1 base from V and 3 from J, leaving 7 bases between them. The CDR3 is CASSLNSHYGYTF. The CDR3 nucleotides are TGCGCCAGCAGCTTGAACAGCCACTATGGCTACACCTTC.

The chain employs TRBV4-1 and TRBJ2-2, with D maybe TRBD2 (5 bases). The CDR3 is 15 amino acids. Per the germline V gene, CDR1 is MGHRA and CDR2 is YSYEKL. Trimming shortened V by 1 base and J by 1 base, and 7 bases separated the two germline ends. The CDR3 reads CASSQVDWNTGELFF. The CDR3 DNA follows: TGCGCCAGCAGCCAAGTGGACTGGAACACCGGGGAGCTGTTTTTT.

The CDR3 DNA follows: TGCGCCAGCAGCTCCGCAACAGGGATTGGGGCCAACGTCCTGACTTTC. It encodes CASSSATGIGANVLTF. This rearrangement joins TRBV5-1 to TRBJ2-6; D is possibly TRBD1 (6 bases). The CDR3 runs to 16 residues. The germline V and J ends were trimmed by 3 bases and 3 bases, with 13 bases remaining between them. Germline CDR1 and CDR2: SGHRS and YFSETQ.

This clone was picked up a small number of times. This chain links TRBV6-1 with TRBJ1-5; weak D call: TRBD1 (6 bases). The V gene lost 7 bases and the J gene lost 2 bases, with 15 bases spanning the gap. CDR3 length equals 15 residues. Germline V gene data show CDR1 as MNHNS and CDR2 as SASEGT. CDR3 coding DNA: TGTGCCAGCATGAGGCAGGGGAACGGCAATCAGCCCCAGCATTTT. This codes for CASMRQGNGNQPQHF.

The rearrangement uses TRBV2 and TRBJ1-2; D remains ambiguous. Germline CDR1 SNHLY, CDR2 FYNNEI. The CDR3 has 11 residues. The V and J ends lost 5 bases and 5 bases respectively, with 6 bases between them. The CDR3 DNA reads TGTGCCAGCAGTCGAACTTATGGCTACACCTTC. Its protein product is CASSRTYGYTF.

This clone was counted once. V gene TRBV27 combines with J gene TRBJ2-7; 7 nucleotides align to TRBD2. From germline, CDR1 is MNHEY and CDR2 SMNVEV (reference sequence). The ends lost 4 bases at V and 2 bases at J; junction bases unmatched: 11. The CDR3 consists of 16 residues. In DNA, the CDR3 is TGTGCCAGCAGTTCCCCCCGCGGGAGATACCCCTACGAGCAGTACTTC. Amino acid sequence: CASSSPRGRYPYEQYF.

The V gene is TRBV7-6, the J gene TRBJ1-5; the D is unclear. The CDR3 has 14 amino acids. Trimming cost V 1 base and J 4 bases, with 8 bases left between them. Germline V lookup: CDR1 SGHVS, CDR2 FNYEAQ. CDR3 coding DNA: TGTGCCAGCAGCTTAGGGAGTGGGAATCAGCCCCAGCATTTT. This gives the protein CASSLGSGNQPQHF.

V usage is TRBV30 and J usage is TRBJ2-1; D unclear. The CDR3 contains 16 residues. V lost 0 bases and J 0 bases, leaving 12 bases between the germline ends. Germline assignment: CDR1 GTSNPN and CDR2 SVGIG (reference sequence). CDR3 sequence (DNA): TGTGCCTGGAGTGTACGGGTTTACGGCTCCTACAATGAGCAGTTCTTC. Translation gives CAWSVRVYGSYNEQFF.

This rearrangement joins TRBV7-6 to TRBJ1-3; D remains ambiguous. V was cut by 1 base and J by 0 bases, with 7 bases left in between. Germline V gene data show CDR1 as SGHVS and CDR2 as FNYEAQ. CDR3 length: 15 residues. In DNA form, the CDR3 reads TGTGCCAGCAGCTTAGATGAGCGCTCTGGAAACACCATATATTTT. Translated, it gives CASSLDERSGNTIYF.

The chain combines TRBV7-8 with TRBJ1-6; 10 bases fit TRBD1. The CDR3 is made up of 14 amino acids. Germline assignment: CDR1 SGHVS and CDR2 FQNEAQ. V was pared by 6 bases and J by 7 bases, with 3 bases of the junction left unmatched. CDR3 nucleotide sequence: TGTGCCAGCAGTGCGGACAGGGGGAATTCACCCCTCCACTTT. This encodes CASSADRGNSPLHF.

The J gene is TRBJ2-7, the V gene TRBV6-1; tentative D call: TRBD1 (5 bases). CDR1 and CDR2 (germline): MNHNS, SASEGT. CDR3 length: 13 amino acids. Trimming shortened V by 6 bases and J by 0 bases, and 9 bases separated the two germline ends. CDR3 amino acids: CASRIGHSYEQYF. The DNA of the CDR3 is TGTGCCAGCAGGATCGGACACTCCTACGAGCAGTACTTC.

The chain joins TRBV5-1 to TRBJ2-7; possible D gene TRBD1, 5 bases. CDR3 length: 12 amino acids. CDR1 and CDR2 from the germline V gene are SGHRS and YFSETQ. V was clipped by 4 bases and J by 3 bases, with 8 bases between them. The CDR3 DNA reads TGCGCCAGCAGCCATGACAGCTACGAGCAGTACTTC. Translated: CASSHDSYEQYF. The complete variable domain, with remaining parts taken from reference TRBV5-1 and TRBJ2-7, reads KAGVTQTPRYLIKTRGQQVTLSCSPISGHRSVSWYQQTPGQGLQFLFEYFSETQRNKGNFPGRFSGRQFSNSRSEMNVSTLELGDSALYLCASSHDSYEQYFGPGTRLTVT.

The genes are TRBV6-4 and TRBJ2-1; TRBD2 is a possible D gene (5 bases). Germline V gene lookup returns CDR1 MRHNA and CDR2 SNTAGT. Trimming left V 0 bases short and J 0 bases short, with 9 bases between. CDR3 size: 16 residues. CDR3 amino acids: CASSDSKGSSYNEQFF. The CDR3 nucleotides read TGTGCCAGCAGTGACTCGAAAGGGAGCTCCTACAATGAGCAGTTCTTC.

This rearrangement joins TRBV6-6 to TRBJ1-1; D is ambiguous. Trimming took 4 bases from V and 6 from J, leaving 12 bases between them. CDR1 and CDR2 (germline): MNHNY, SVGAGI (reference sequence). This CDR3 has 13 amino acids. This CDR3 reads CASSSPGRAEAFF. In nucleotides, the CDR3 is TGTGCCAGCAGTTCGCCGGGAAGGGCTGAAGCTTTCTTT.

This clone was counted a few times. The genes are TRBV27 and TRBJ2-3; tentative D call: TRBD2 (5 bases). Germline V gives CDR1 MNHEY, CDR2 SMNVEV (reference sequence). The germline V and J ends were trimmed by 8 bases and 9 bases, with 18 bases remaining between them. The CDR3 consists of 13 residues. In DNA form, the CDR3 reads TGTGCCAGCGGGAGATTTCCGGGTCCCACGCAGTATTTT. It codes for CASGRFPGPTQYF.

The chain is built from TRBV19 and TRBJ1-1; the D gene is possibly TRBD1 (6 bases). The CDR3 sequence is 15 residues long. Germline V CDR1 and CDR2: LNHDA, SQIVND (reference sequence). Trimming took 4 bases from V and 5 from J, leaving 17 bases between them. The CDR3 region has the DNA TGTGCCAGTAGTAGGGGGCAGGGCAGGAGAACTGAAGCTTTCTTT. Translating gives CASSRGQGRRTEAFF.

The V call is TRBV7-9, the J call TRBJ2-7; 9 bases match TRBD1. The CDR3 has 14 residues. Germline V gene sequence: CDR1 SEHNR, CDR2 FQNEAQ (reference sequence). The junction had 3 bases not matched to a gene; V was cut back by 5 bases and J by 1 base. The CDR3 sequence: CASSMGQGSYEQYF. The CDR3 DNA reads TGTGCCAGCAGCATGGGACAGGGTTCCTACGAGCAGTACTTC.

The rearrangement links TRBV19 to TRBJ2-3; D unresolved. Germline-derived CDR1 and CDR2 are LNHDA and SQIVND (reference sequence). CDR3 length equals 13 residues. V lost 3 bases and J 4 bases, leaving 8 bases between the germline ends. The CDR3 spells CASSIPPSDTQYF. The CDR3 nucleotides read TGTGCCAGTAGTATCCCCCCATCAGATACGCAGTATTTT.

V and J are TRBV30 and TRBJ1-3; D is possibly TRBD1 (6 bases). Germline V gene lookup returns CDR1 GTSNPN and CDR2 SVGIG (reference sequence). The V end lost 4 bases, the J end lost 2 bases, and 15 bases lay between the germline ends. The CDR3 is 15 residues long. The CDR3 here is CAWTGDQSTGNTIYF. CDR3 in DNA: TGTGCCTGGACAGGGGATCAATCTACTGGAAACACCATATATTTT. Full variable domain (rest looked up from reference TRBV30 and TRBJ1-3): SQTIHQWPATLVQPVGSPLSLECTVEGTSNPNLYWYRQAAGRGLQLLFYSVGIGQISSEVPQNLSASRPQDRQFILSSKKLLLSDSGFYLCAWTGDQSTGNTIYFGEGSWLTVV.

The CDR3 loop is CARSQGYYEQYF. The CDR3 coding sequence is TGTGCCAGATCACAGGGCTACTACGAGCAGTACTTC. This rearrangement joins TRBV5-3 to TRBJ2-7; maybe TRBD1 (6 bases). TRBV5-3 is identified as an open reading frame with a role that is uncertain. This CDR3 has 12 amino acids. V gave up 7 bases and J gave up 3 bases, with 11 bases separating them.

This chain links TRBV28 with TRBJ2-7, with D maybe TRBD2 (6 bases). V dropped 2 bases and J dropped 0 bases, with 11 bases sitting between them. The CDR3 is 15 amino acids. Germline values: CDR1 MDHEN, CDR2 SYDVKM. Here the CDR3 reads CASSLGQGLSYEQYF. CDR3 DNA sequence: TGTGCCAGCAGTTTAGGGCAGGGACTCTCCTACGAGCAGTACTTC.

The chain combines TRBV13 with TRBJ2-3; no firm D call. Trimming pared 0 bases from V and 0 bases from J, leaving 7 bases between. CDR1 and CDR2 (germline): PRHDT, FYEKMQ (reference sequence). The CDR3 covers 15 residues. CDR3 residues: CASSLGSRSTDTQYF. CDR3 DNA: TGTGCCAGCAGCTTAGGATCCAGGAGCACAGATACGCAGTATTTT.

Only one count was recorded for this clone. The chain has TRBV28 and TRBJ2-7; D possibly corresponds to TRBD1 (6 bases). The germline gives CDR1 MDHEN, CDR2 SYDVKM. V was clipped by 2 bases and J by 6 bases, with 14 bases between them. This CDR3 has 14 amino acids. CDR3 DNA: TGTGCCAGCAGTTTAGACAGGCAGGTGGGCGAGCAGTACTTC. Translated, it gives CASSLDRQVGEQYF.

This rearrangement joins TRBV6-5 to TRBJ1-4; D ambiguous. V lost 2 bases to trimming and J lost 8 bases, with 12 bases between them. Germline assignment: CDR1 MNHEY and CDR2 SVGAGI. This CDR3 is 14 amino acids long. CDR3: CASSYRLTGEKLFF. The DNA for the CDR3 is TGTGCCAGCAGTTACCGACTCACGGGGGAAAAACTGTTTTTT.

The chain couples TRBV7-2 to TRBJ2-7; 10 bases map to TRBD2. Germline V gives CDR1 SGHTA, CDR2 FQGNSA. The CDR3 covers 15 residues. V lost 2 bases to trimming and J lost 5 bases; unmatched junction nucleotides: 6. The CDR3 spells CASSLLAGVDDEQYF. As DNA, the CDR3 is TGTGCCAGCAGCTTACTAGCGGGAGTGGATGACGAGCAGTACTTC.

The V call is TRBV28, the J call TRBJ2-5, with 9 positions matching TRBD2. This CDR3 is built from 16 residues. The ends lost 4 bases at V and 5 bases at J; junction bases unmatched: 11. Per germline, CDR1 MDHEN and CDR2 SYDVKM. CDR3 residues: CASSSLAGGPSETQYF. In DNA form, the CDR3 reads TGTGCCAGCAGTTCACTCGCGGGAGGGCCCTCGGAGACCCAGTACTTC.